Listed below are T cell receptor beta chains from one sample, sequenced in a study of regulatory T cells in long-lasting Graves disease. MiXCR, run by TCRdb on the multiplex PCR reads, gives a single entry per CDR3 protein. The table lists a few hundred thousand distinct CDR3 sequences, roughly 18% of them singletons, with 14% in the top ten. The sample also formed part of further work on T cells in Graves' hyperthyroidism and ophthalmopathy.

The sequencing here drew on peripheral blood mononuclear cells (PBMCs), taken at new diagnosis, from a patient treated with antithyroid drugs. The receptors shown here come from a woman aged 25 to 39 with Graves disease. Each CDR3 is given with its conserved first and last residue. Each record gives: V gene, clone size, D gene, J gene, CDR3 protein, CDR3 DNA. A D gene is named only where the DNA matches it firmly. Clone size is not always given. Where it is, it says once, few, many or a class for expanded clones.

v_call: TRBV11-2; clone_size: NA; d_call: TRBD2; j_call: TRBJ2-5; cdr3_aa: CASSLGSDLAGEAQYF; cdr3_nt: TGTGCCAGCAGCTTAGGGTCCGACTTAGCGGGGGAGGCCCAGTACTTC
v_call: TRBV6-1; clone_size: few; d_call: NA; j_call: TRBJ2-7; cdr3_aa: CASTGGTYEQYF; cdr3_nt: TGTGCCAGCACAGGGGGGACCTACGAGCAGTACTTC
v_call: TRBV6-5; clone_size: few; d_call: NA; j_call: TRBJ1-2; cdr3_aa: CASSYGDGTNYGYTF; cdr3_nt: TGTGCCAGCAGTTACGGGGACGGCACTAACTATGGCTACACCTTC
v_call: TRBV20-1; clone_size: NA; d_call: TRBD2; j_call: TRBJ2-3; cdr3_aa: CSARVYLAATDTQYF; cdr3_nt: TGCAGTGCTAGAGTTTACCTAGCGGCCACAGATACGCAGTATTTT
v_call: TRBV6-1; clone_size: few; d_call: NA; j_call: TRBJ1-3; cdr3_aa: CASSTPGQRNTIYF; cdr3_nt: TGTGCCAGCAGCACTCCGGGACAACGAAACACCATATATTTT
v_call: TRBV12-3/TRBV12-4; clone_size: many; d_call: NA; j_call: TRBJ1-1; cdr3_aa: CASRLSSMNTEAFF; cdr3_nt: TGTGCCAGCAGGCTTTCTTCCATGAACACTGAAGCTTTCTTT
v_call: TRBV6-1; clone_size: many; d_call: NA; j_call: TRBJ1-2; cdr3_aa: CASSEELGLRYGYTF; cdr3_nt: TGTGCCAGCAGTGAAGAGCTAGGACTCCGATATGGCTACACCTTC
v_call: TRBV13; clone_size: many; d_call: TRBD1; j_call: TRBJ1-5; cdr3_aa: CASSQGQGVQPQHF; cdr3_nt: TGTGCCAGCAGCCAAGGACAGGGTGTTCAGCCCCAGCATTTT
v_call: TRBV20-1; clone_size: NA; d_call: NA; j_call: TRBJ2-7; cdr3_aa: CSASTGPYSDEQYF; cdr3_nt: TGCAGTGCCTCCACAGGGCCCTACTCGGACGAGCAGTACTTC
v_call: TRBV2; clone_size: many; d_call: NA; j_call: TRBJ1-1; cdr3_aa: CASSGEILNTEAFF; cdr3_nt: TGTGCCAGCAGTGGAGAAATACTGAACACTGAAGCTTTCTTT
v_call: TRBV2; clone_size: many; d_call: NA; j_call: TRBJ1-5; cdr3_aa: CASRDPQQPQHF; cdr3_nt: TGTGCCAGCAGGGACCCACAACAGCCCCAGCATTTT
v_call: TRBV6-1; clone_size: many; d_call: TRBD1; j_call: TRBJ1-4; cdr3_aa: CASSEGRDRGEKLFF; cdr3_nt: TGTGCCAGCAGTGAAGGCCGGGACAGGGGTGAAAAACTGTTTTTT
v_call: TRBV19; clone_size: few; d_call: NA; j_call: TRBJ2-7; cdr3_aa: CASSIQGGAEQYF; cdr3_nt: TGTGCCAGTAGTATACAGGGGGGAGCCGAGCAGTACTTC
v_call: TRBV7-2; clone_size: NA; d_call: NA; j_call: TRBJ2-2; cdr3_aa: CASSLEGTLTGELFF; cdr3_nt: TGTGCCAGCAGCTTAGAAGGGACCCTAACCGGGGAGCTGTTTTTT
v_call: TRBV11-2; clone_size: many; d_call: TRBD1; j_call: TRBJ2-2; cdr3_aa: CASSLTLKGALNTGELFF; cdr3_nt: TGTGCCAGCAGCTTAACGTTAAAGGGGGCTTTGAACACCGGGGAGCTGTTTTTT
v_call: TRBV7-2; clone_size: NA; d_call: NA; j_call: TRBJ1-2; cdr3_aa: CASSWAGEHGYTF; cdr3_nt: TGTGCCAGCAGCTGGGCAGGGGAGCATGGCTACACCTTC
v_call: TRBV5-1; clone_size: NA; d_call: NA; j_call: TRBJ1-4; cdr3_aa: CASSLAGTVNEKLFF; cdr3_nt: TGCGCCAGCAGCTTGGCCGGGACTGTTAATGAAAAACTGTTTTTT
v_call: TRBV9; clone_size: many; d_call: TRBD1; j_call: TRBJ1-1; cdr3_aa: CASSVASGTGGTEAFF; cdr3_nt: TGTGCCAGCAGCGTAGCATCCGGGACAGGGGGGACCGAAGCTTTCTTT
v_call: TRBV25-1; clone_size: few; d_call: NA; j_call: TRBJ2-5; cdr3_aa: CASSESWETQYF; cdr3_nt: TGTGCCAGCAGTGAATCTTGGGAGACCCAGTACTTC
v_call: TRBV6-1; clone_size: NA; d_call: NA; j_call: TRBJ2-2; cdr3_aa: CASGIEEDGELFF; cdr3_nt: TGTGCCAGCGGGATTGAGGAAGACGGGGAGCTGTTTTTT
v_call: TRBV20-1; clone_size: many; d_call: TRBD1; j_call: TRBJ2-2; cdr3_aa: CSARSGGASGELFF; cdr3_nt: TGCAGTGCTAGATCAGGGGGCGCGTCCGGGGAGCTGTTTTTT
v_call: TRBV5-1; clone_size: NA; d_call: TRBD1; j_call: TRBJ1-2; cdr3_aa: CASSLGQGGAFYGYTF; cdr3_nt: TGCGCCAGCAGCCTCGGACAGGGGGGGGCTTTCTATGGCTACACCTTC
v_call: TRBV6-2/TRBV6-3; clone_size: NA; d_call: NA; j_call: TRBJ1-5; cdr3_aa: CASSYSVPGASNQPQHF; cdr3_nt: TGTGCCAGCAGTTACTCGGTACCCGGGGCGAGCAATCAGCCCCAGCATTTT
v_call: TRBV28; clone_size: many; d_call: NA; j_call: TRBJ2-1; cdr3_aa: CASSGFRRNYNEQFF; cdr3_nt: TGTGCCAGCAGTGGCTTTCGTCGGAACTACAATGAGCAGTTCTTC
v_call: TRBV3-1; clone_size: many; d_call: NA; j_call: TRBJ1-1; cdr3_aa: CASSLNPLIANTEAFF; cdr3_nt: TGTGCCAGCAGCTTGAACCCTCTGATTGCTAACACTGAAGCTTTCTTT
v_call: TRBV3-1; clone_size: medium-sized; d_call: NA; j_call: TRBJ1-1; cdr3_aa: CASSQGTGGTEAFF; cdr3_nt: TGTGCCAGCAGCCAAGGCACGGGGGGGACTGAAGCTTTCTTT